Listed below are T cell receptor beta chains from one sample, sequenced in a study of shared clonotypes between healthy human individuals. Produced via immunoSEQ multiplex PCR; TCRdb's table is partial and in-frame only. The table has around 600,000 clones, around 96% seen once; the top ten hold approximately 0.11%. Sequencing was carried out using naive CD8+ T cells sorted from blood. These receptors came from a woman in her twenties or thirties in good health. CDR3s include the opening cysteine and the closing phenylalanine or tryptophan. Fields, in order: D gene, V gene, J gene, CDR3 protein. The D gene is left open where the match is weak.

>NA|TRBV27|TRBJ1-1
CASSLSKGGTEAFF
>TRBD2|TRBV11-2|TRBJ2-7
CASSPSGSSAYEQYF
>NA|TRBV11-2|TRBJ2-3
CASSLEGGASFSDTQYF
>TRBD2|TRBV27|TRBJ2-3
CASSLGTSGKDTQYF
>TRBD2|TRBV14|TRBJ2-7
CASSQETTGGFYEQYF
>NA|TRBV5-1|TRBJ1-1
CASSEAGTLNTEAFF
>TRBD1|TRBV11-2|TRBJ2-5
CASSLAATTGQGYF
>NA|TRBV28|TRBJ1-1
CASRREGWNTEAFF
>NA|TRBV11-2|TRBJ2-5
CASSLALAAQETQYF
>NA|TRBV7-9|TRBJ2-1
CASRSGVKGDEQFF
>NA|TRBV6-5|TRBJ2-7
CASSYGQVYEQYF
>TRBD2|TRBV9|TRBJ2-1
CASSVEAREGYNEQFF
>NA|TRBV30|TRBJ2-7
CAWSFDSAYEQYF
>NA|TRBV19|TRBJ2-3
CASSVMPSTDTQYF